This T cell receptor beta chain derives from a study of shared T cell receptors in the human thymus (dated by TCRdb to the early 2020s). Background for the entire study: The study examined how the human thymus generates shared, self-reactive T-cell receptor alpha chains.

Libraries were prepared through the immunoSEQ multiplex PCR assay. TCRdb retrieved this table from immuneACCESS and kept in-frame rearrangements only. Not all clones are present; in checked studies, unresolved V genes account for under half, and no reason is known for the remainder. For this sample there are hundreds of thousands of clones; 70% to 90% appear just once. Roughly 0.01% of the sample rests with the top ten. This clone was seen once. Its target antigen remains unknown. Base qualities are not recorded, but no much larger clone differs from it by a single base. The CDR3 sequence holds 15 residues, the cysteine and phenylalanine included. Just the 45-base CDR3 DNA is kept, in frame starting at base 1. For CDR1 and CDR2, the germline V gene (reference sequence) lists SEHNR and FQNEAQ. V loses 5 bases at its end and J loses 5 bases; junction bases beyond the gene matches: 6. In addition, the sample was reused for a study of human thymus T cells. That second report states: In Finland, the donors were immunologically healthy infants who were having open corrective cardiac surgery for congenital heart defects. Thymus tissue was obtained as surgical resects removed during corrective cardiac surgery. Biased V and J gene segment usage appeared to be present in both thymic and peripheral blood repertoires. Highly overlapping thymic TCR repertoires among unrelated individuals were reported in the related research. The study used fewer than ten infant thymus samples plus four related peripheral blood samples to characterize TCR alpha and beta repertoires. Donor ages ranged from roughly 7 to 244 days, and the cohort comprised about 6 male and a couple of female infants. Thymocytes were freed from the tissue by mechanical means and kept at -70 degrees C as pellets of roughly 10-32 million cells. A QIAsymphony instrument was used to extract genomic DNA from frozen cell pellets. TCRB and TCRAD loci were amplified from a standardized quantity of quality-controlled genomic DNA using the immunoSEQ multiplex PCR assay. Amplicons spanned the V(D)J region at a length sufficient to cover the CDR3 and identify V and J genes. Through the commercial immunoSEQ service, the amplicons were sequenced on an Illumina platform. Primer bias and sequencing errors were corrected as previously described, and TCRAD and TCRB were defined on the basis of the IMGT database. Analysis of the repertoires was done with immunoSEQ Analyzer 3.0 and VDJTools and included basic statistics, V/J segment usage, diversity estimates, rarefaction and pairwise overlap. Chao1, ChaoE, Efron-Thisted, Shannon and inverse Simpson indices were used to estimate diversity, which was also estimated on datasets down-sampled to the smallest sample. Repertoire overlap used strict matching of CDR3 nucleotide sequence, V gene and J gene, with Jaccard-based multidimensional scaling clustering. On average, about 810,000 unique TCRB clonotypes were obtained from thymus samples, compared with approximately 80,000 from blood samples.

The source is a girl less than two years old with a congenital heart defect. Donor details come from another sample of the same person, matched by shared clones. The sequenced sample was thymocytes. The receptor chain draws on TRBV7-9 and TRBJ2-1; the central 10 bases match TRBD1. CDR3 reads: CASSPDRGHDNEQFF. The DNA sequence is as follows: TGTGCCAGCAGCCCAGACAGGGGGCATGACAATGAGCAGTTCTTC.